A selection of T cell receptor beta chains follows, all from one sample in a study of control samples from healthy donors and cancer patients. Data came from immunoSEQ multiplex PCR; TCRdb stores just in-frame clones and leaves some out. The repertoire holds tens of thousands of clones, with approximately 93% as singletons. Input material: PBMCs. Receptors were obtained from a woman aged 45 to 65 with head and neck cancer. Each CDR3 is given with its conserved first and last residue. The D gene is left open where the match is weak. Clone size, where shown, is once, few, many, or a class for clones that have expanded.

CDR3aa,CDR3nt,j_gene,abundance,v_gene,d_gene
CASSVGGGPDTQYF,TGTGCCAGCAGCGTAGGAGGGGGTCCAGATACGCAGTATTTT,TRBJ2-3,few,TRBV9,.
CASSLVGQGKSTDTQYF,TGTGCCAGCAGCTTAGTTGGGCAGGGTAAGAGCACAGATACGCAGTATTTT,TRBJ2-3,.,TRBV11-2,.
CASSWGTDGYTF,TGTGCCAGCAGCTGGGGGACAGATGGCTACACCTTC,TRBJ1-2,.,TRBV5-6,TRBD1
CASTRDSTYNEQFF,TGCGCCAGCACCCGGGACTCGACCTACAATGAGCAGTTCTTC,TRBJ2-1,.,TRBV5-1,.
CASSPRQGGTLHEQYF,TGTGCCAGCAGCCCTCGACAGGGGGGAACCCTACACGAGCAGTACTTC,TRBJ2-7,once,TRBV2,TRBD1
CASSLSRDRGNEQYF,TGTGCCAGCAGTTTATCGAGGGACAGGGGTAACGAGCAGTACTTC,TRBJ2-7,.,TRBV27,TRBD1
CASSLSGTGGEKLFF,TGTGCCAGCAGTTTATCGGGGACAGGGGGTGAAAAACTGTTTTTT,TRBJ1-4,.,TRBV27,TRBD1
CASSKGDEGNQPQHF,TGTGCCAGTAGTAAGGGAGATGAGGGCAATCAGCCCCAGCATTTT,TRBJ1-5,.,TRBV19,.
CASSMSVALSNTGELFF,TGTGCCAGCAGCATGAGCGTAGCTCTAAGTAACACCGGGGAGCTGTTTTTT,TRBJ2-2,.,TRBV9,.
CASSLFGTSADNEQFF,TGCGCCAGCAGCTTATTCGGGACTAGCGCTGACAATGAGCAGTTCTTC,TRBJ2-1,.,TRBV4-1,TRBD2
CASSPAGQGVDTEAFF,TGTGCCAGCAGCCCTGCGGGACAGGGGGTTGACACTGAAGCTTTCTTT,TRBJ1-1,.,TRBV5-4,TRBD1
CASSLWASGGTDTQYF,TGTGCCAGCAGCTTATGGGCTAGCGGGGGTACAGATACGCAGTATTTT,TRBJ2-3,.,TRBV7-2,TRBD2
CASSSRQASYEQYF,TGTGCCAGCAGCTCCCGACAGGCCTCCTACGAGCAGTACTTC,TRBJ2-7,.,TRBV5-4,.
CASSFTEKLFF,TGTGCCAGCAGTTTTACAGAAAAACTGTTTTTT,TRBJ1-4,once,TRBV6-6,.